This is a list of T cell receptor beta chains from one sample in a study of early T cells in non-severe SARS-CoV-2 infection. Via MiXCR, TCRdb re-called the 5' RACE reads, giving one row per CDR3 protein. The sample consists of approximately 110,000 distinct CDR3 sequences, about 15% of them appearing once. The sample comprised whole blood. These receptors all come from an adult who was a healthcare worker with PCR-confirmed SARS-CoV-2 infection or an uninfected control (not recorded which). The CDR3 runs from the conserved cysteine through the conserved F or W. A D gene is named only where the DNA matches it firmly. Clone size is given for some rows only: seen once, a few or many times, or a class if the clone is expanded.

v_gene: TRBV20-1
abundance: NA
d_gene: NA
j_gene: TRBJ1-2
CDR3aa: CSAGGTFNSYGYTF
CDR3nt: TGCAGTGCTGGCGGGACCTTCAACTCCTATGGCTACACCTTC

v_gene: TRBV4-1
abundance: NA
d_gene: NA
j_gene: TRBJ1-4
CDR3aa: CASSQVSGAANEKLFF
CDR3nt: TGCGCCAGCAGCCAAGTATCGGGGGCAGCTAATGAAAAACTGTTTTTT

v_gene: TRBV6-5
abundance: NA
d_gene: NA
j_gene: TRBJ1-1
CDR3aa: CASSEGAMAFF
CDR3nt: TGTGCCAGCAGTGAAGGGGCAATGGCTTTCTTT

v_gene: TRBV29-1
abundance: NA
d_gene: TRBD1
j_gene: TRBJ1-4
CDR3aa: CSVVQGENEKLFF
CDR3nt: TGCAGCGTGGTACAGGGGGAAAATGAAAAACTGTTTTTT

v_gene: TRBV7-8
abundance: many
d_gene: TRBD1
j_gene: TRBJ2-3
CDR3aa: CASSLPGQNTDTQYF
CDR3nt: TGTGCCAGCAGCTTACCGGGACAGAACACAGATACGCAGTATTTT

v_gene: TRBV5-6
abundance: NA
d_gene: TRBD1
j_gene: TRBJ1-1
CDR3aa: CASSLIPMDRSNTEAFF
CDR3nt: TGTGCCAGCAGCTTGATCCCCATGGACAGGAGTAACACTGAAGCTTTCTTT

v_gene: TRBV20-1
abundance: NA
d_gene: NA
j_gene: TRBJ1-2
CDR3aa: CSARGQIGEHGYTF
CDR3nt: TGCAGTGCTAGAGGGCAGATAGGGGAGCATGGCTACACCTTC

v_gene: TRBV20-1
abundance: few
d_gene: NA
j_gene: TRBJ2-1
CDR3aa: CSAPGVIGNEQFF
CDR3nt: TGCAGTGCCCCCGGGGTTATAGGCAATGAGCAGTTCTTC

v_gene: TRBV6-6
abundance: NA
d_gene: NA
j_gene: TRBJ1-6
CDR3aa: CASKSGGVLDNSPLHF
CDR3nt: TGTGCCAGCAAATCGGGGGGGGTCCTTGATAATTCACCCCTCCACTTT

v_gene: TRBV29-1
abundance: few
d_gene: NA
j_gene: TRBJ1-1
CDR3aa: CSVSPGEGTEAFF
CDR3nt: TGCAGCGTTTCCCCAGGGGAGGGCACTGAAGCTTTCTTT

v_gene: TRBV29-1
abundance: many
d_gene: NA
j_gene: TRBJ1-4
CDR3aa: CSASGRRNEKLFF
CDR3nt: TGCAGTGCATCCGGACGAAGGAATGAAAAACTGTTTTTT

v_gene: TRBV6-1
abundance: few
d_gene: NA
j_gene: TRBJ2-2
CDR3aa: CASSWGSGELFF
CDR3nt: TGTGCCAGCTCGTGGGGTTCCGGGGAGCTGTTTTTT

v_gene: TRBV5-1
abundance: NA
d_gene: NA
j_gene: TRBJ1-5
CDR3aa: CASSLGGINQPQHF
CDR3nt: TGCGCCAGCAGCTTGGGGGGGATCAATCAGCCCCAGCATTTT

v_gene: TRBV12-3/TRBV12-4
abundance: NA
d_gene: TRBD1
j_gene: TRBJ1-1
CDR3aa: CASSSGGGGAEAFF
CDR3nt: TGTGCCAGCTCATCAGGGGGCGGGGGCGCTGAAGCTTTCTTT

v_gene: TRBV20-1
abundance: NA
d_gene: NA
j_gene: TRBJ1-5
CDR3aa: CSASQPPPGPQHF
CDR3nt: TGCAGTGCTAGCCAACCCCCGCCAGGGCCCCAGCATTTT

v_gene: TRBV18
abundance: NA
d_gene: NA
j_gene: TRBJ1-1
CDR3aa: CATTGVQNTEAFF
CDR3nt: TGTGCCACGACGGGCGTCCAGAACACTGAAGCTTTCTTT

v_gene: TRBV25-1
abundance: few
d_gene: NA
j_gene: TRBJ1-2
CDR3aa: CASSRGVAYGYTF
CDR3nt: TGTGCCAGCAGTAGGGGGGTAGCCTATGGCTACACCTTC

v_gene: TRBV6-5
abundance: few
d_gene: NA
j_gene: TRBJ2-1
CDR3aa: CASSSLLFDEQFF
CDR3nt: TGTGCCAGCAGTTCTCTTCTCTTTGATGAGCAGTTCTTC

v_gene: TRBV30
abundance: few
d_gene: NA
j_gene: TRBJ2-1
CDR3aa: CAWNPGRQYNEQFF
CDR3nt: TGTGCCTGGAATCCGGGACGGCAATACAATGAGCAGTTCTTC

v_gene: TRBV29-1
abundance: once
d_gene: NA
j_gene: TRBJ1-4
CDR3aa: CSVAPTANEKLFF
CDR3nt: TGCAGCGTAGCCCCGACAGCTAATGAAAAACTGTTTTTT

v_gene: TRBV4-1
abundance: NA
d_gene: TRBD1
j_gene: TRBJ2-7
CDR3aa: CASSPDRDDEQYF
CDR3nt: TGCGCCAGCAGCCCGGACAGGGATGACGAGCAGTACTTC

v_gene: TRBV3-1
abundance: NA
d_gene: NA
j_gene: TRBJ2-7
CDR3aa: CASSTVWGLEQYF
CDR3nt: TGTGCCAGCAGCACTGTATGGGGGCTCGAGCAGTACTTC

v_gene: TRBV9
abundance: many
d_gene: TRBD1
j_gene: TRBJ2-3
CDR3aa: CASSASGGVGDTQYF
CDR3nt: TGTGCCAGCAGCGCCTCAGGGGGCGTAGGAGATACGCAGTATTTT

v_gene: TRBV13
abundance: few
d_gene: NA
j_gene: TRBJ2-2
CDR3aa: CASSFERAIGGELFF
CDR3nt: TGTGCCAGCAGCTTCGAAAGGGCAATCGGCGGGGAGCTGTTTTTT

v_gene: TRBV30
abundance: NA
d_gene: NA
j_gene: TRBJ1-1
CDR3aa: CAWNPRAVEAFF
CDR3nt: TGTGCCTGGAACCCTAGGGCAGTTGAAGCTTTCTTT

v_gene: TRBV2
abundance: NA
d_gene: NA
j_gene: TRBJ1-2
CDR3aa: CASSESAGGENYGYTF
CDR3nt: TGTGCCAGCAGTGAATCGGCGGGAGGCGAAAACTATGGCTACACCTTC

v_gene: TRBV15
abundance: NA
d_gene: TRBD1
j_gene: TRBJ1-2
CDR3aa: CATSRLQGAGYTF
CDR3nt: TGTGCCACCAGCAGACTACAGGGGGCTGGCTACACCTTC

v_gene: TRBV29-1
abundance: few
d_gene: NA
j_gene: TRBJ1-2
CDR3aa: CSVEGGAQGTYGYTF
CDR3nt: TGCAGCGTTGAAGGTGGGGCACAGGGAACATATGGCTACACCTTC

v_gene: TRBV27
abundance: few
d_gene: NA
j_gene: TRBJ1-2
CDR3aa: CASSLEGKANYGYTF
CDR3nt: TGTGCCAGCAGTTTAGAGGGGAAGGCTAACTATGGCTACACCTTC

v_gene: TRBV19
abundance: many
d_gene: NA
j_gene: TRBJ1-1
CDR3aa: CASSINTEAFF
CDR3nt: TGTGCCAGTAGTATCAACACTGAAGCTTTCTTT

v_gene: TRBV20-1
abundance: few
d_gene: NA
j_gene: TRBJ1-2
CDR3aa: CSASGDWSYGYTF
CDR3nt: TGCAGTGCTAGTGGGGATTGGAGCTATGGCTACACCTTC

v_gene: TRBV5-1
abundance: few
d_gene: NA
j_gene: TRBJ1-1
CDR3aa: CASSLESARNTEAFF
CDR3nt: TGCGCCAGCAGCTTGGAGTCAGCTAGGAACACTGAAGCTTTCTTT

v_gene: TRBV4-1
abundance: many
d_gene: NA
j_gene: TRBJ2-7
CDR3aa: CASSLDPGRNSYEQYF
CDR3nt: TGCGCCAGCAGCCTTGACCCGGGACGCAACTCCTACGAGCAGTACTTC

v_gene: TRBV14
abundance: NA
d_gene: NA
j_gene: TRBJ2-7
CDR3aa: CASSHGVSSYEQYF
CDR3nt: TGTGCCAGCAGCCACGGGGTGAGCTCCTACGAGCAGTACTTC

v_gene: TRBV6-1
abundance: NA
d_gene: NA
j_gene: TRBJ1-2
CDR3aa: CASSEVGSGSMSYTF
CDR3nt: TGTGCCAGCAGTGAAGTAGGGTCAGGCTCTATGTCCTACACCTTC

v_gene: TRBV7-9
abundance: NA
d_gene: NA
j_gene: TRBJ2-3
CDR3aa: CASDRFSTDTQYF
CDR3nt: TGTGCCTCGGACAGATTCAGCACAGATACGCAGTATTTT

v_gene: TRBV13
abundance: NA
d_gene: NA
j_gene: TRBJ2-3
CDR3aa: CASERRREFPDTQYF
CDR3nt: TGTGCCAGCGAGCGCCGCAGGGAATTTCCAGATACGCAGTATTTT

v_gene: TRBV5-1
abundance: NA
d_gene: TRBD1
j_gene: TRBJ2-5
CDR3aa: CASSFRTGKETQYF
CDR3nt: TGCGCCAGCAGCTTTAGGACAGGGAAGGAGACCCAGTACTTC

v_gene: TRBV12-3/TRBV12-4
abundance: few
d_gene: NA
j_gene: TRBJ1-6
CDR3aa: CSSGQGHNSPLHF
CDR3nt: TGTTCCTCCGGGCAGGGACACAATTCACCCCTCCACTTT

v_gene: TRBV29-1
abundance: NA
d_gene: NA
j_gene: TRBJ1-2
CDR3aa: CSVEVGSGYTF
CDR3nt: TGCAGCGTTGAAGTAGGGTCTGGCTACACCTTC

v_gene: TRBV20-1
abundance: few
d_gene: NA
j_gene: TRBJ2-1
CDR3aa: CSARVQDLFGEQFF
CDR3nt: TGCAGTGCTAGAGTTCAGGATCTGTTCGGTGAGCAGTTCTTC

v_gene: TRBV30
abundance: many
d_gene: NA
j_gene: TRBJ1-1
CDR3aa: CAWRRQNTEAFF
CDR3nt: TGTGCCTGGAGACGCCAGAACACTGAAGCTTTCTTT

v_gene: TRBV5-4
abundance: once
d_gene: TRBD2
j_gene: TRBJ2-3
CDR3aa: CASTPRDYTDTQYF
CDR3nt: TGTGCCAGCACCCCCCGGGACTACACAGATACGCAGTATTTT

v_gene: TRBV12-3/TRBV12-4
abundance: NA
d_gene: NA
j_gene: TRBJ1-1
CDR3aa: CASNLDRMNTEAFF
CDR3nt: TGTGCCAGCAACCTGGACAGAATGAACACTGAAGCTTTCTTT

v_gene: TRBV3-1
abundance: few
d_gene: TRBD1
j_gene: TRBJ2-3
CDR3aa: CASSQDWQGQGGADTQYF
CDR3nt: TGTGCCAGCAGCCAAGATTGGCAGGGACAGGGAGGAGCAGATACGCAGTATTTT

v_gene: TRBV20-1
abundance: few
d_gene: TRBD2
j_gene: TRBJ2-7
CDR3aa: CSATPGSGVSEQYF
CDR3nt: TGCAGTGCTACCCCCGGGAGCGGGGTTAGCGAGCAGTACTTC

v_gene: TRBV5-1
abundance: few
d_gene: NA
j_gene: TRBJ2-3
CDR3aa: CASSSSNRGDTQYF
CDR3nt: TGCGCCAGCAGCTCTTCAAACCGGGGAGATACGCAGTATTTT

v_gene: TRBV20-1
abundance: NA
d_gene: NA
j_gene: TRBJ1-2
CDR3aa: CSTGDYGYTF
CDR3nt: TGCAGTACGGGGGACTATGGCTACACCTTC